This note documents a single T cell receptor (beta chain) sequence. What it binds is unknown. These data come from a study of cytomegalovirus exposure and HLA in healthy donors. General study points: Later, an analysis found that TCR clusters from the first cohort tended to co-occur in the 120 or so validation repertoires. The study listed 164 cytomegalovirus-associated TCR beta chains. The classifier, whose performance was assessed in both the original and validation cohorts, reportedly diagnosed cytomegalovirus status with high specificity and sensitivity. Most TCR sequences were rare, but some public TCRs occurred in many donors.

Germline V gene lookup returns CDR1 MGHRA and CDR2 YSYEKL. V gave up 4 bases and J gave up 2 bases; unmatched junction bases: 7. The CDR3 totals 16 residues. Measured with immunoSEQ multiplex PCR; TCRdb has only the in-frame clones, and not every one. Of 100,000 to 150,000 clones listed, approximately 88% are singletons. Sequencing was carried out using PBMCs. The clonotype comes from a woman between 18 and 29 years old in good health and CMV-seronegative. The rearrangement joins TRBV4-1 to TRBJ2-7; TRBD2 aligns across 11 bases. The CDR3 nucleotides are TGCGCCAGCAGCCCGCCACCGGGACTAGCGGCCTACGAGCAGTACTTC. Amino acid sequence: CASSPPPGLAAYEQYF.